This TCR beta chain stems from a study of HIV-infected patients and healthy controls. This clonotype ranks as medium-sized. Its cognate antigen is unknown. cDNA was made from about 500 ng RNA using alpha and beta constant primers. Separate chain-specific third strand synthesis with multiplexing indices produced the alpha and beta libraries. TCRdb re-analysed the 5' RACE reads in MiXCR, keeping a single row per CDR3 protein. The table shows about 8,500 distinct CDR3 sequences, with under 6.5% occurring only once. Study outcomes and limitations: CMV-associated CDR3s mostly grew nonsignificantly during therapy, while HIV-associated CDR3s declined significantly. In healthy controls, MAIT alpha CDR3s were common; in HIV+ repertoires, severely depleted.

The repertoire came from unfractionated whole blood and reflected all unsorted peripheral T cells. This receptor was taken from an adult in good health. Sequenced input: blood.

The CDR3 loop is CASSLALGANTGELFF. CDR3 in DNA: TGTGCCAGCAGCTTAGCCCTCGGCGCTAACACCGGGGAGCTGTTTTTT. The chain couples TRBV7-9 to TRBJ2-2; no firm D call. The CDR3 extends over 16 amino acids. In germline, CDR1 is SEHNR, CDR2 FQNEAQ (reference sequence). Trimming removed 0 bases from V and 2 bases from J, with 10 bases in between.